What follows are 10 T cell receptor beta chains derived from one specimen sequenced in a study of shared clonotypes between healthy human individuals. Some clones are missing from TCRdb's copy, which holds only in-frame ones; the method was immunoSEQ multiplex PCR. This sample yields 2 million to 2.5 million clones, of which 90% to 95% are seen a single time; under 0.45% belongs to the top ten. Sequencing was carried out using naive CD4+ T cells from PBMCs. The subset: CD45RA+ positively selected. Source of these receptors: a man aged 18 to 30 in good health. Some clones in this sample may be carry-over from other donors' samples.

V gene TRBV19 combines with J gene TRBJ2-5, with 11 nucleotides matching TRBD2. Germline CDR1 LNHDA, CDR2 SQIVND (reference sequence). V lost 6 bases to trimming and J lost 2 bases; unmatched junction nucleotides: 5. There are 15 residues in the CDR3. For the CDR3, the DNA is TGTGCCAGTAGCTCGGGGACTAGCGGACAAGAGACCCAGTACTTC. It is translated as CASSSGTSGQETQYF.

Concerning this clone itself: At one end, the junction sequence differs from germline, possibly due to a read error. CDR3 DNA: TGTGCCAGCAGCTTAGAGGGGCGGGTTAGCCAAATAGATTTT. Translation: CASSLEGRVSQIDF. V gene TRBV7-8 combines with J gene TRBJ2-2, with D perhaps given as TRBD1 or TRBD2 (5 bases each). This CDR3 is built from 14 residues. Germline V gene sequence: CDR1 SGHVS, CDR2 FQNEAQ.

This clone is a singleton in its sample. CDR3: CASSFGRLAGLEQFF. The CDR3 DNA follows: TGTGCCAGCAGCTTTGGGAGACTAGCGGGACTTGAGCAGTTCTTC. The chain links TRBV11-2 to TRBJ2-1; 11 bases align to TRBD2. CDR3 length equals 15 residues. V lost 3 bases to trimming and J lost 9 bases; unmatched junction nucleotides: 7. Germline values: CDR1 SGHAT, CDR2 FQNNGV.

The chain has TRBV5-6 and TRBJ2-3; no clear D. This CDR3 comprises 13 residues. CDR1 and CDR2 (germline): SGHDT, YYEEEE. V lost 0 bases and J lost 7, with 9 bases in between. This CDR3 reads CASSLATPNTQYF. The CDR3 nucleotides are TGTGCCAGCAGCTTGGCGACGCCGAATACGCAGTATTTT.

The J gene is TRBJ1-1, the V gene TRBV7-2; no clear D gene. This CDR3 is built from 13 residues. The ends were cut back, 8 bases at V and 3 bases at J, with 13 bases in the middle. The germline V gene encodes CDR1 SGHTA and CDR2 FQGNSA. The CDR3 protein is CASHFSIYTEAFF. Here the CDR3 DNA reads TGTGCCAGCCATTTTTCTATTTACACTGAAGCTTTCTTT.

A note on this clone: Distinct nucleotide sequences in the sample also encode this CDR3. The rearrangement uses TRBV6-1 and TRBJ1-1, with D possibly matching TRBD1 (6 bases). V was pared by 6 bases and J by 1 base, with 9 bases between. CDR1 is MNHNS and CDR2 is SASEGT in the germline V gene. There are 13 residues in the CDR3. CDR3 in DNA: TGTGCCAGCAGACAGGGACAGAACACTGAAGCTTTCTTT. Protein: CASRQGQNTEAFF.

The V call is TRBV25-1, the J call TRBJ2-7, with D tentatively TRBD2 (6 bases). CDR1 MGHDK and CDR2 SYGVNS come from the germline V gene. The CDR3 runs to 12 residues. V was cut by 8 bases and J by 7 bases, with 15 bases left in between. The CDR3 DNA reads TGTGCCAGCGTCTCCGAGGGAGGTGAGCAGTACTTC. Its translation: CASVSEGGEQYF.

This rearrangement joins TRBV14 to TRBJ2-7; TRBD1 agrees at 11 bases. V trimming: 1 base; J trimming: 7 bases; junction bases outside the gene matches: 3. Per germline, CDR1 SGHDN and CDR2 FVKESK. This CDR3 region has 14 residues. The CDR3 DNA sequence: TGTGCCAGCAGCCAAGTGGACAGGGGGCGTGAGCAGTACTTC. The encoded protein is CASSQVDRGREQYF.

This chain uses TRBV7-8 with TRBJ1-1; D uncertain. The V end lost 2 bases, the J end lost 0 bases, and 13 bases lay between the germline ends. The CDR3 loop spans 16 amino acids. Germline V lookup: CDR1 SGHVS, CDR2 FQNEAQ. The CDR3 DNA follows: TGTGCCAGCAGCTTAAGGCGGGGAGACATGAACACTGAAGCTTTCTTT. This translates into CASSLRRGDMNTEAFF.

The J gene is TRBJ1-2, the V gene TRBV6-1, with D uncertain. The CDR3 runs to 15 residues. V shed 5 bases and J shed 3 bases, with 16 bases lying between them. The germline gives CDR1 MNHNS, CDR2 SASEGT. The CDR3 region is CASSFTDPDDYGYTF. CDR3 nucleotides: TGTGCCAGCAGTTTTACGGATCCGGACGACTATGGCTACACCTTC.